This TCR beta chain is from a study of human T cells and chemical hapten exposure. Whole-study findings and limits: The study found that DPC sensitization did not change TCRs above 1 in 1000 frequency. With patch test score, the counts of PT1 expanded TCRs showed a positive correlation.

The sample's time point: pre-sensitization, week 0. Regarding treatment: therapeutic diphenylcyclopropenone sensitization with weekly scalp DPC. This clonotype has just a few counts. Its target is not known. One entry per CDR3 protein, called by TCRdb with MiXCR from the RACE reads. The sample has 150,000 to 200,000 distinct CDR3 sequences, more than 25% seen once; the top ten hold about 2.8%. V was clipped by 1 base and J by 8 bases; unmatched bases: 9. CDR3 length: 16 amino acids. The germline V gene encodes CDR1 SGHTA and CDR2 FQGNSA. The receptor was isolated from a woman aged 25-40 years with alopecia areata. Some clones in this sample may be carry-over from other donors' samples. Sample: whole blood, taken in connection with sensitization to the hapten diphenylcyclopropenone (DPC). The chain combines TRBV7-2 with TRBJ2-1, with 9 bases aligning to TRBD2. The CDR3 DNA reads TGTGCCAGCAGCTTAGTTTTTCTAGCGGGACCTCATGAGCAGTTCTTC. It is translated as CASSLVFLAGPHEQFF.